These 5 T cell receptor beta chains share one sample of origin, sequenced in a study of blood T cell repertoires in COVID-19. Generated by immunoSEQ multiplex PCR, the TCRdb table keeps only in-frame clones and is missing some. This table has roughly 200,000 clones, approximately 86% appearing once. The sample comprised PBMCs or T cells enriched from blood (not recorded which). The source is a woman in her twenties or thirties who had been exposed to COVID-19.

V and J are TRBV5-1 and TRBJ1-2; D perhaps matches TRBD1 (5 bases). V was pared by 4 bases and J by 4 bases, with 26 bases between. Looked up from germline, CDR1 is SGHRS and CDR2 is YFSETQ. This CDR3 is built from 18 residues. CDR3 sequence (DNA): TGCGCCAGCAGCCCGAGCCCCCGGGACTCCCCGGCGGGCTATGGCTACACCTTC. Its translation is CASSPSPRDSPAGYGYTF.

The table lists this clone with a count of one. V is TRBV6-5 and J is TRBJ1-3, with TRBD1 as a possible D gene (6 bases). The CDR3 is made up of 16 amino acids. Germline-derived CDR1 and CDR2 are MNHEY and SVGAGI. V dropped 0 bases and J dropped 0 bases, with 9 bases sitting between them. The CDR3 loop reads CASSYSGGYSGNTIYF. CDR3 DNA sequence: TGTGCCAGCAGTTACTCTGGGGGCTACTCTGGAAACACCATATATTTT.

Written as DNA, the CDR3 is TGTGCCAGCAGTCCGCGGACAGCTTCATCCTTTAATCAGCCCCAGCATTTT. It codes for CASSPRTASSFNQPQHF. The V gene is TRBV6-2 or TRBV6-3, the J gene TRBJ1-5; perhaps TRBD1 as D (6 bases). In germline, CDR1 is MNHEY, CDR2 SVGEGT. This CDR3 region has 17 residues. The V gene lost 5 bases and the J gene lost 4 bases, with 21 bases spanning the gap.

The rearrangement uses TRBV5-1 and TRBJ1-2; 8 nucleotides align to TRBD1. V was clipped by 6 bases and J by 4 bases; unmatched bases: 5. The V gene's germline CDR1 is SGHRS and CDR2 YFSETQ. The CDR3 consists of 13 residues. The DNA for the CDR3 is TGCGCCAGCACCCCGGGACAGGCCTATGGCTACACCTTC. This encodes CASTPGQAYGYTF. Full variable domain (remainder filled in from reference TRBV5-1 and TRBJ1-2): KAGVTQTPRYLIKTRGQQVTLSCSPISGHRSVSWYQQTPGQGLQFLFEYFSETQRNKGNFPGRFSGRQFSNSRSEMNVSTLELGDSALYLCASTPGQAYGYTFGSGTRLTVV.

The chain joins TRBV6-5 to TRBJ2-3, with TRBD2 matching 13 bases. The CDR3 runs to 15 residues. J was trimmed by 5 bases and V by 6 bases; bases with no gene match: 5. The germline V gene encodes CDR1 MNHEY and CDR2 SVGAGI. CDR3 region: CASRILAGGQDTQYF. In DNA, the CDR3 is TGTGCCAGCAGGATACTAGCGGGGGGGCAAGATACGCAGTATTTT.